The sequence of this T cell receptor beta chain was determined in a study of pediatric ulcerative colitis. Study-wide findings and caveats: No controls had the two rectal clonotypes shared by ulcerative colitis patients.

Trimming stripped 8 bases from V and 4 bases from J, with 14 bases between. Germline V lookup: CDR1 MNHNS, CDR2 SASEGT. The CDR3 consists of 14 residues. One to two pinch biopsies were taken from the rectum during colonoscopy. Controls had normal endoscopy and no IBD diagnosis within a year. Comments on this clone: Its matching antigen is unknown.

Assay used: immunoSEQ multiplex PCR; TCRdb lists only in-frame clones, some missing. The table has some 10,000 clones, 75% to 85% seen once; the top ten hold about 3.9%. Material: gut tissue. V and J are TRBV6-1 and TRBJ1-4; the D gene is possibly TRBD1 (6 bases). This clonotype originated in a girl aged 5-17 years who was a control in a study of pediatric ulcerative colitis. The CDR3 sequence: CASHLGGRNEKLFF. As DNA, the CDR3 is TGTGCCAGCCACCTCGGGGGGCGTAATGAAAAACTGTTTTTT.